Listed below are T cell receptor beta chains from one sample, sequenced in a study of blood T cells in healthy people across ages. TCRdb reanalysed the 5' RACE reads using MiXCR and keeps one entry per CDR3 protein. This repertoire shows some 1.5 million distinct CDR3 sequences, 28% found once; its top ten account for 7.7%. The sample was blood. These receptors all come from a young woman in good health. Each CDR3 is given with its conserved first and last residue. The order of the fields is J gene, clone size, CDR3 length, D gene, V gene, CDR3 DNA, CDR3 protein. D genes are given only for firm matches. Rows give clone size only sometimes, using once, few, many, or a class for an expanded clone.

TRBJ1-5,.,14,TRBD1,TRBV6-7,TGTGCCAGCAGTCTAGGACAGGAGCATCAGCCCCAGCATTTT,CASSLGQEHQPQHF
TRBJ1-4,few,13,.,TRBV29-1,TGCAGCGTTGCTCAGGCAACTAATGAAAAACTGTTTTTT,CSVAQATNEKLFF
TRBJ1-2,few,14,.,TRBV29-1,TGCGGCGTCCAAAGACAGGCGTCAGGCTATGGCTACACCTTC,CGVQRQASGYGYTF
TRBJ2-7,.,13,.,TRBV3-1,TGTGCCAGCAGCCCGCACGATAGAGACGGGCAGTACTTC,CASSPHDRDGQYF
TRBJ1-2,.,15,.,TRBV7-9,TGTGCCAGCAGATCCCCAGAAGCAGGGACCTATGGCTACACCTTC,CASRSPEAGTYGYTF
TRBJ2-1,many,13,.,TRBV6-2/TRBV6-3,TGTGCCAGCAGAGGCAGCCCGATAGGGGAGCAGTTCTTC,CASRGSPIGEQFF
TRBJ2-3,.,13,.,TRBV24-1,TGTGCCACCAGTGATACCCTTTCGGGCACGCAGTATTTT,CATSDTLSGTQYF
TRBJ1-1,.,15,TRBD1,TRBV11-2,TGTGCCAGCAGCTCACTCAAGGGGGCGGGCACTGAAGCTTTCTTT,CASSSLKGAGTEAFF
TRBJ2-5,.,8,.,TRBV20-1,TGCAGTGCCCCGCCCCAGTACTTC,CSAPPQYF
TRBJ2-5,.,16,.,TRBV11-2,TGTGCCAGCAGCCCGGGGGGCTCCGTACGTCAAGAGACCCAGTACTTC,CASSPGGSVRQETQYF
TRBJ2-7,.,15,.,TRBV3-1,TGTGCCAGCAGCGCTACAAGGGACTCCTACAATGAGCAGTACTTC,CASSATRDSYNEQYF
TRBJ2-7,few,14,TRBD1,TRBV30,TGTGCCTGGATGTCCCCAGGGGGCCCTTTCGAGCAGTACTTC,CAWMSPGGPFEQYF
TRBJ2-5,many,14,TRBD2,TRBV6-5,TGTGCCAGCAGACTAGCGGGAGTCATGGAGACCCAGTACTTC,CASRLAGVMETQYF
TRBJ2-7,few,14,.,TRBV3-1,TGTGCCAGCAGCCAAGAGGCAGGGTTGGGCGAGCAGTACTTC,CASSQEAGLGEQYF
TRBJ1-5,.,15,.,TRBV7-2,TGTGCCAGCAGCCTCACAGGAGGAGTAAGTCAGCCCCAGCATTTT,CASSLTGGVSQPQHF
TRBJ2-1,.,15,TRBD2,TRBV20-1,TGCAGTGCTAGCCCCCCGGGGGGCTCCTACAATGAGCAGTTCTTC,CSASPPGGSYNEQFF
TRBJ2-7,few,13,.,TRBV5-1,TGCGCCAGCAGCACCCAAGAGGGCTACGAGCAGTACTTC,CASSTQEGYEQYF
TRBJ2-1,many,15,.,TRBV5-1,TGCGCCAGCAGCGCCGCAGGCGGGACAAGCTATGAGCAGTTCTTC,CASSAAGGTSYEQFF
TRBJ2-5,.,14,.,TRBV28,TGTGCCAGCAGTTCACAGGCGGTCCAAGAGACCCAGTACTTC,CASSSQAVQETQYF
TRBJ1-1,.,16,.,TRBV11-1,TGTGCCAGCAGCCCTCGGGGGGGCTCGGCGAACACTGAAGCTTTCTTT,CASSPRGGSANTEAFF
TRBJ1-5,few,14,.,TRBV6-1,TGTGCCAGCAGTGAATCCATGGGCAATCAGCCCCAGCATTTT,CASSESMGNQPQHF
TRBJ2-1,.,15,.,TRBV20-1,TGCAGTGCTAGGATTGGGACAGTCCTGCGCGGGGAGCAGTGCTTC,CSARIGTVLRGEQCF
TRBJ2-7,.,15,TRBD2,TRBV7-2,TGTGCCAGCAGTCCTATTCTAGCGGGGCAAGAGATCCAGTACTTC,CASSPILAGQEIQYF
TRBJ2-3,.,15,TRBD2,TRBV7-9,TGTGCCAGCAGCGTAGCGGGAGTGGGCACAGATACGCAGTATTTT,CASSVAGVGTDTQYF
TRBJ1-4,few,15,.,TRBV27,TGTGCCAGCAGTTTCCGGGGTTTGACTAATGAAAAACTGTTTTTT,CASSFRGLTNEKLFF